The clone carrying this T cell receptor beta chain has a count of ten or more. Its antigen is not known. 5'RACE template switching generated TCR cDNA, adding a universal primer site and UMIs. TCRdb recomputed calls from the 5' RACE reads with MiXCR, one row per CDR3 protein. The profile shows some 260,000 distinct CDR3 sequences, about 5.2% of them singletons. The source of the sample is a study of T cells after yellow fever vaccination. Whole-study results and caveats: When the response was secondary, it was weaker but reached its peak faster, day 5 versus 15.

Germline assignment: CDR1 DFQATT and CDR2 SNEGSKA (reference sequence). Unmatched junction bases numbered 12, after V lost 6 bases and J lost 9 bases. The CDR3 is made up of 14 amino acids. This receptor was taken from a man between 18 and 29 years old who received the YFV17D yellow fever vaccine. The V call is TRBV20-1, the J call TRBJ2-1; 9 nucleotides line up with TRBD2. The material sequenced was CD4+ T cells sorted from PBMCs, taken on the day of the yellow fever booster vaccination. The CDR3 region is CSAPPRTSDAEQFF. The CDR3 DNA sequence: TGCAGTGCCCCTCCGAGGACTAGCGATGCTGAGCAGTTCTTC.